There are a few counts of the clone carrying this T cell receptor beta chain. Its antigen is as yet unknown. This entry comes from a study of CD8 T cells in ankylosing spondylitis. Overall study findings and caveats: A motif of eight highly homologous TCR beta variants was seen as apparently characteristic of ankylosing spondylitis blood. Reports say disease-linked clones showed up significantly more in matched ankylosing spondylitis synovial fluid.

By quantitative 5'-RACE with molecular barcodes, the TCR beta libraries were made. TCRdb re-called the 5' RACE reads with MiXCR, one entry per CDR3 protein. This table holds roughly 120,000 distinct CDR3 sequences, roughly 13% found once. The CDR3 length is 15 residues. Per the germline V gene, CDR1 is MDHEN and CDR2 is SYDVKM. The J segment lost 6 bases and the V segment lost 2 bases, leaving 5 bases of the junction unmatched. The chain combines TRBV28 with TRBJ2-1; 9 bases map to TRBD1. Sequenced sample: blood, either unsorted or a sorted T cell fraction (not recorded which). The source is a female donor with ankylosing spondylitis or in good health (not recorded which). This CDR3 reads CASSLQQGASNEQFF. CDR3 in DNA: TGTGCCAGCAGTTTACAACAGGGGGCTAGCAATGAGCAGTTCTTC.